What follows are 2 T cell receptor beta chains derived from one specimen sequenced in a study of technical replicates of blood from a handful of donors. Generated by immunoSEQ multiplex PCR, the TCRdb table keeps only in-frame clones and is missing some. This repertoire shows tens of thousands of clones, 94% found once; its top ten account for about 0.22%. Sequencing was performed on T cells isolated from PBMCs. The source is a human donor in good health.

The J gene is TRBJ2-2, the V gene TRBV29-1; D is unclear. The CDR3 runs 14 residues. Germline V lookup: CDR1 SQVTM, CDR2 ANQGSEA. The germline V and J ends were trimmed by 6 bases and 0 bases, with 11 bases remaining between them. CDR3 sequence: CSVRLVSNTGELFF. The CDR3 DNA is TGCAGCGTGCGTCTCGTATCGAACACCGGGGAGCTGTTTTTT.

The rearrangement links TRBV28 to TRBJ2-7, with D tentatively TRBD1 (5 bases). Trimming removed 3 bases from V and 5 bases from J, with 14 bases in between. CDR3 length: 14 residues. The germline V gene encodes CDR1 MDHEN and CDR2 SYDVKM. CDR3 bases: TGTGCCAGCAGTTTTGCAGGGTTGTACCACGAGCAGTACTTC. This encodes CASSFAGLYHEQYF.